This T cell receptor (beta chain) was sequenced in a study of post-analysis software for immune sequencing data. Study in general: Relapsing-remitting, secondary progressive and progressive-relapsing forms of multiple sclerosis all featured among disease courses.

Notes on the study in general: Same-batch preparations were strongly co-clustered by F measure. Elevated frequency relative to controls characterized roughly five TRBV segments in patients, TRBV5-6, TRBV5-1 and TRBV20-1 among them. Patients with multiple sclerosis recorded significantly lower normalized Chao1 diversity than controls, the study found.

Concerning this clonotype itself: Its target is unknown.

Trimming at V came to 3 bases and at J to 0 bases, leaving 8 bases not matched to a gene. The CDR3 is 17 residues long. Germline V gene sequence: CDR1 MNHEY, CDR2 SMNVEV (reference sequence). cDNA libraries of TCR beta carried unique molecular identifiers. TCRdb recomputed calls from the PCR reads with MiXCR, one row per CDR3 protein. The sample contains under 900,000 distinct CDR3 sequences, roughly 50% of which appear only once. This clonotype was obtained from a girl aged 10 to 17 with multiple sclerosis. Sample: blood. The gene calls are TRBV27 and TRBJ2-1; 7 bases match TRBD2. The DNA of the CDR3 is TGTGCCAGCAGTTTTCGGCTAGCGGTAAACTCCTACAATGAGCAGTTCTTC. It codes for CASSFRLAVNSYNEQFF.